These 14 T cell receptor beta chains share one sample of origin, sequenced in a study of cytomegalovirus exposure and HLA in healthy donors. 13 Jbeta primers and 60 Vbeta primers were used for the PCR. This table comes from immunoSEQ multiplex PCR, and its TCRdb copy is limited to in-frame clones, with some not included. The sample shows some 130,000 clones, around 80% of them seen only once. Material for sequencing was PBMCs. The receptor source for this set is a female donor in good health and CMV-seronegative.

The chain employs TRBV29-1 and TRBJ2-3, with 8 bases identical to TRBD2. Trimming took 6 bases from V and 5 from J; bases not matched to a gene: 10. This CDR3 has 14 residues. Looked up from germline, CDR1 is SQVTM and CDR2 is ANQGSEA. CDR3 nucleotide sequence: TGCAGCGTACCGGGACTAGAGTATGTAGATACGCAGTATTTT. Amino acids: CSVPGLEYVDTQYF.

This clone was seen only once. CDR3 sequence reads: CASSPRGPDAEAFF. CDR3 coding DNA: TGTGCCAGCTCACCACGGGGCCCCGACGCTGAAGCTTTCTTT. The V gene is TRBV18, the J gene TRBJ1-1; D is possibly TRBD1 (5 bases). The CDR3 is 14 amino acids. CDR1 and CDR2 (germline): KGHSH, LQKENI. V lost 1 base, J lost 6 bases, and 12 bases lay in between.

This clone was seen only a few times. The rearrangement uses TRBV11-3 and TRBJ1-2; the D is unclear. V dropped 1 base and J dropped 5 bases, with 11 bases sitting between them. The germline gives CDR1 SGHNT, CDR2 YENEEA. This CDR3 is built from 14 residues. This CDR3 reads CASSLVKEVYGYTF. The CDR3 DNA follows: TGTGCCAGCAGCTTAGTTAAGGAGGTTTATGGCTACACCTTC.

With respect to this clone: The junction does not match germline at one end; this may be a read error. The rearrangement uses TRBV7-9 and TRBJ2-5, with a possible D match to TRBD1 (5 bases). The CDR3 consists of 14 residues. Germline-derived CDR1 and CDR2 are SEHNR and FQNEAQ (reference sequence). The CDR3 sequence: CASSPPQGEDTQYF. The CDR3 DNA reads TGTGCCAGCAGCCCACCCCAGGGCGAAGATACCCAGTACTTC.

The chain links TRBV2 to TRBJ2-3, with 11 bases lining up with TRBD2. The CDR3 has 15 residues. J gave up 2 bases and V 6 bases, and 4 bases lay outside the gene matches. From germline, CDR1 is SNHLY and CDR2 FYNNEI. CDR3 in amino acids: CASRWTSGPTDTQYF. In DNA, the CDR3 is TGTGCCAGCAGATGGACTAGCGGGCCCACAGATACGCAGTATTTT.

The V call is TRBV27, the J call TRBJ2-7, with D maybe TRBD2 (5 bases). Germline V CDR1 and CDR2: MNHEY, SMNVEV (reference sequence). V shed 9 bases and J shed 2 bases, with 14 bases lying between them. This CDR3 comprises 13 residues. This CDR3 reads CASARGVPYEQYF. CDR3 in DNA: TGTGCCAGTGCCCGGGGAGTCCCCTACGAGCAGTACTTC.

The chain employs TRBV7-6 and TRBJ2-1; weak D call: TRBD2 (6 bases). This CDR3 is built from 17 residues. Trimming took 3 bases from V and 0 from J, leaving 15 bases between them. The V gene's germline CDR1 is SGHVS and CDR2 FNYEAQ. Here the CDR3 reads CASSFRKRASSYNEQFF. CDR3 bases: TGTGCCAGCAGCTTTAGGAAGCGGGCCTCCTCCTACAATGAGCAGTTCTTC.

The chain recombines TRBV6-5 with TRBJ2-7; a weak D match, TRBD2 (6 bases). The V and J ends lost 8 bases and 0 bases respectively, with 17 bases between them. Germline CDR1 MNHEY, CDR2 SVGAGI. CDR3 length: 15 amino acids. The CDR3 loop reads CASSPGYGSSYEQYF. CDR3 nucleotides: TGTGCCAGCTCTCCCGGGTACGGGAGCTCCTACGAGCAGTACTTC.

The V call is TRBV15, the J call TRBJ2-7; 10 positions agree with TRBD2. CDR1 is LNHNV and CDR2 is YYDKDF in the germline V gene (reference sequence). This CDR3 is 16 amino acids long. With 4 bases clipped from V and 5 bases from J, the junction kept 11 bases outside the gene matches. The DNA for the CDR3 is TGTGCCACCAGCAAGGAACTAGCGGGATGGAGCAACGAGCAGTACTTC. It specifies CATSKELAGWSNEQYF.

The chain links TRBV19 to TRBJ2-2, with TRBD1 identical over 8 bases. Looked up from germline, CDR1 is LNHDA and CDR2 is SQIVND (reference sequence). This CDR3 has 16 amino acids. After removal of 4 bases from V and 2 bases from J, the junction contained 6 bases not matched to a gene. CDR3 nucleotide sequence: TGTGCCAGTAGTACGAGACAGGGGAGTAACACCGGGGAGCTGTTTTTT. Its translation: CASSTRQGSNTGELFF. Filled out from reference TRBV19 and TRBJ2-2, the complete variable domain reads DGGITQSPKYLFRKEGQNVTLSCEQNLNHDAMYWYRQDPGQGLRLIYYSQIVNDFQKGDIAEGYSVSREKKESFPLTVTSAQKNPTAFYLCASSTRQGSNTGELFFGEGSRLTVL.

The chain combines TRBV28 with TRBJ2-3, with a weak D call TRBD2 (5 bases). The V and J ends lost 5 bases and 0 bases respectively, with 18 bases between them. CDR1 is MDHEN, CDR2 SYDVKM, per germline. The CDR3 consists of 17 residues. The CDR3 nucleotides read TGTGCCAGCAGTCACAATGGACTGCTAACTAGCACAGATACGCAGTATTTT. Its protein is CASSHNGLLTSTDTQYF.

This rearrangement joins TRBV2 to TRBJ2-2; tentative D call: TRBD1 (5 bases). Germline CDR1 is SNHLY and CDR2 is FYNNEI. This CDR3 is 13 amino acids long. Trimming pared 2 bases from V and 5 bases from J, leaving 6 bases between. The CDR3: CASSEQGTGELFF. The CDR3 coding sequence is TGTGCCAGCAGTGAACAGGGTACCGGGGAGCTGTTTTTT.

The rearrangement uses TRBV28 and TRBJ1-1; D unresolved. The V end was cut by 6 bases, the J end by 7 bases, with 9 bases between. The CDR3 totals 11 residues. Germline CDR1 is MDHEN and CDR2 is SYDVKM. The CDR3 DNA sequence: TGTGCCAGCAGGGGCTCCGGTGAAGCTTTCTTT. Amino acids: CASRGSGEAFF.

V is TRBV10-2 and J is TRBJ1-6, with 9 bases aligning to TRBD1. Unmatched junction bases numbered 10, after V lost 6 bases and J lost 7 bases. The germline CDR1 and CDR2 sequences are WSHSY and SAAADI. There are 16 residues in the CDR3. This CDR3 is CASSAGQGAGNSPLHF. In nucleotides, the CDR3 is TGCGCCAGCAGCGCGGGACAGGGAGCTGGGAATTCACCCCTCCACTTT.